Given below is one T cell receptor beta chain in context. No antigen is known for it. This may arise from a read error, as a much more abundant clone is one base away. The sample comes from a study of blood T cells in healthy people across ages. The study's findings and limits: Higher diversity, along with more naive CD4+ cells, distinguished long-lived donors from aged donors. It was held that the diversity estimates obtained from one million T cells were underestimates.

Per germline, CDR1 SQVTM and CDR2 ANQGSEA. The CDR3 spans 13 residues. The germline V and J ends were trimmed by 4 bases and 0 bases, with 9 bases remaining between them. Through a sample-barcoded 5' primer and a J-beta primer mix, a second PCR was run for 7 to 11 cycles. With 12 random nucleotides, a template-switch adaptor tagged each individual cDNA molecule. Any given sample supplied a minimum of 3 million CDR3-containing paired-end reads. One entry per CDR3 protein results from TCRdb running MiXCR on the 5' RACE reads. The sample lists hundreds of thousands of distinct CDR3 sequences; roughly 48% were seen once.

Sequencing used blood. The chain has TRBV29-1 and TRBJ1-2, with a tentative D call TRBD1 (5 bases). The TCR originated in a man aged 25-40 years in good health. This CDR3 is CSVGGGSNYGYTF. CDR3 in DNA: TGCAGCGTTGGCGGGGGTTCTAACTATGGCTACACCTTC. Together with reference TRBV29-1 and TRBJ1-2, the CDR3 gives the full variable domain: SAVISQKPSRDICQRGTSLTIQCQVDSQVTMMFWYRQQPGQSLTLIATANQGSEATYESGFVIDKFPISRPNLTFSTLTVSNMSPEDSSIYLCSVGGGSNYGYTFGSGTRLTVV.